These T cell receptor beta chains were read from a single sample in a study of neurological immune-mediated disorders. TCRdb reanalysed the 5' RACE reads using MiXCR and keeps one entry per CDR3 protein. The sample consists of about 84,000 distinct CDR3 sequences, about a tenth of them appearing once. Sequenced input: PBMCs. These receptors came from a man aged 40-50 years in good health. Both conserved end residues are part of each CDR3. Fields, in order: D gene, clone size, V gene, J gene, CDR3 protein, CDR3 DNA. The D gene is left open where the match is weak. Rows give clone size only sometimes, using once, few, many, or a class for an expanded clone.

>-|-|TRBV7-8|TRBJ1-3
CASSPTSSSGNTIYF
TGTGCCAGCAGCCCTACATCGAGCTCTGGAAACACCATATATTTT
>-|many|TRBV20-1|TRBJ1-3
CSARNLSGNTIYF
TGCAGTGCTAGGAACCTATCTGGAAACACCATATATTTT
>-|many|TRBV12-3/TRBV12-4|TRBJ1-5
CASSADRTGQPQHF
TGTGCCAGCAGTGCGGACAGAACTGGGCAGCCCCAGCATTTT
>-|many|TRBV10-1|TRBJ2-3
CASSPDYPTDTQYF
TGCGCCAGCAGTCCGGACTACCCCACAGATACGCAGTATTTT
>-|many|TRBV7-9|TRBJ1-3
CASSLALTDGVFSGNTIYF
TGTGCCAGCAGCTTAGCCCTAACGGACGGAGTCTTCTCTGGAAACACCATATATTTT
>-|many|TRBV5-1|TRBJ2-5
CASTIDTGAQETQYF
TGCGCCAGCACCATTGATACGGGGGCACAAGAGACCCAGTACTTC
>TRBD1|many|TRBV12-3/TRBV12-4|TRBJ2-6
CASTLLPGQGKSGANVLTF
TGTGCCAGCACCCTCTTACCGGGACAGGGAAAATCTGGGGCCAACGTCCTGACTTTC
>-|many|TRBV6-2/TRBV6-3|TRBJ2-1
CASISGSYNEQFF
TGTGCCAGCATCTCAGGGTCCTACAATGAGCAGTTCTTC
>-|many|TRBV6-5|TRBJ2-3
CASSQRQRTDTQYF
TGTGCCAGCAGCCAACGACAGCGCACAGATACGCAGTATTTT
>-|many|TRBV27|TRBJ2-3
CASGYTGDTQYF
TGTGCCAGCGGCTATACGGGGGATACGCAGTATTTT
>-|many|TRBV14|TRBJ2-7
CASSQDAGGFDEQYF
TGTGCCAGCAGCCAAGATGCAGGGGGGTTCGACGAGCAGTACTTC
>-|many|TRBV20-1|TRBJ2-1
CSAPPGVSSYNEQFF
TGCAGTGCTCCGCCGGGGGTTAGCTCCTACAATGAGCAGTTCTTC
>-|few|TRBV30|TRBJ2-7
CAWSVIEYEQYF
TGTGCCTGGAGTGTAATCGAATACGAGCAGTACTTC
>TRBD2|many|TRBV11-3|TRBJ2-5
CASSLGSGGPAETQYF
TGTGCCAGCAGCTTAGGTAGCGGGGGGCCGGCGGAGACCCAGTACTTC
>-|many|TRBV3-1|TRBJ2-2
CASSQRRKTGELFF
TGTGCCAGCAGCCAAAGACGGAAGACCGGGGAGCTGTTTTTT
>-|few|TRBV19|TRBJ2-7
CARLTGRTPYEQYF
TGTGCCAGATTAACCGGGAGAACCCCCTACGAGCAGTACTTC
>-|-|TRBV5-1|TRBJ2-1
CASTQESLHNEQFF
TGCGCCAGCACACAGGAGTCCCTTCACAATGAGCAGTTCTTC
>TRBD1|many|TRBV6-1|TRBJ2-3
CASSAPDRADTQYF
TGTGCCAGCAGTGCCCCGGACAGGGCAGATACGCAGTATTTT
>-|many|TRBV20-1|TRBJ2-7
CSAKQYEQYF
TGCAGTGCTAAACAGTACGAGCAGTACTTC
>TRBD2|-|TRBV3-1|TRBJ2-1
CASSPTLSLAGGSGEFF
TGTGCCAGCAGCCCCACCCTTTCACTAGCGGGAGGCTCCGGGGAGTTCTTC
>-|many|TRBV7-2|TRBJ1-5
CASSLSRNQPQHF
TGTGCCAGCAGCTTGTCTCGTAATCAGCCCCAGCATTTT
>TRBD1|many|TRBV5-1|TRBJ1-2
CASSLRPDRGNGYTF
TGCGCCAGCAGCCTGCGGCCGGACAGGGGTAATGGCTACACCTTC
>-|many|TRBV28|TRBJ1-2
CASSFSGDGYTF
TGTGCCAGCAGTTTTTCCGGGGATGGCTACACCTTC
>-|many|TRBV6-2/TRBV6-3|TRBJ1-1
CASSSSGIIYTEAFF
TGTGCCAGCAGCTCGTCAGGGATTATATACACTGAAGCTTTCTTT
>TRBD1|-|TRBV6-5|TRBJ1-3
CASSYSRGAPTGAKNTIYF
TGTGCCAGCAGTTACTCTAGAGGGGCACCGACAGGGGCTAAAAACACCATATATTTT
>TRBD2|-|TRBV5-5|TRBJ2-1
CASSPTSGSYEQFF
TGTGCCAGCAGTCCGACTAGCGGGAGCTATGAGCAGTTCTTC